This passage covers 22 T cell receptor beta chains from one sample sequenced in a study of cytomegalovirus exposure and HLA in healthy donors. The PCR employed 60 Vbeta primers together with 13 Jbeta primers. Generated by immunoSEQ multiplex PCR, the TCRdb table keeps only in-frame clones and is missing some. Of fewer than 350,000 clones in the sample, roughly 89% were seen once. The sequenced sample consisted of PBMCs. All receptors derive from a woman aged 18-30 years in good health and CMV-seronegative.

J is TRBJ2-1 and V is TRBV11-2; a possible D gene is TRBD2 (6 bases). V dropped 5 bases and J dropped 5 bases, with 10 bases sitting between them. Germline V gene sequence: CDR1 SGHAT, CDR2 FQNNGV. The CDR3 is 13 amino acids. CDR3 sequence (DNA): TGTGCCAGCAGCGTTCAGCGGGACAATGAGCAGTTCTTC. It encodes CASSVQRDNEQFF. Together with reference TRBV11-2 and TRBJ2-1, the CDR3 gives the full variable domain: EAGVAQSPRYKIIEKRQSVAFWCNPISGHATLYWYQQILGQGPKLLIQFQNNGVVDDSQLPKDRFSAERLKGVDSTLKIQPAKLEDSAVYLCASSVQRDNEQFFGPGTRLTVL.

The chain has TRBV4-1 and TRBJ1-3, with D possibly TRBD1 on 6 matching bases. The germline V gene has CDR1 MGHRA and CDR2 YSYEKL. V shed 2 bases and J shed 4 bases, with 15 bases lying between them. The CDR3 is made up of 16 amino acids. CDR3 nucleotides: TGCGCCAGCAGCCAAATCCAGGGGCTCGGCGGAAACACCATATATTTT. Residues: CASSQIQGLGGNTIYF.

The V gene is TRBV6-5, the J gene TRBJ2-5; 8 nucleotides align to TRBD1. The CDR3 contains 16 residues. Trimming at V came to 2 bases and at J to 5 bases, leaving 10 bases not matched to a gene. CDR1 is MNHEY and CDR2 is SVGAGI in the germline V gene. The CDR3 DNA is TGTGCCAGCAGTTACCGGACAGGGACGTTTCTGGAGACCCAGTACTTC. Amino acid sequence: CASSYRTGTFLETQYF.

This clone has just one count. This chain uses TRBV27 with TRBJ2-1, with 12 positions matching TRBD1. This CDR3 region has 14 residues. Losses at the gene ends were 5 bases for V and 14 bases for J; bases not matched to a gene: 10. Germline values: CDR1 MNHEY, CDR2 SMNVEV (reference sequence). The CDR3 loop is CASSLPGQGAIEFF. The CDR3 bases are TGTGCCAGCAGTCTCCCGGGACAGGGGGCTATTGAGTTCTTC.

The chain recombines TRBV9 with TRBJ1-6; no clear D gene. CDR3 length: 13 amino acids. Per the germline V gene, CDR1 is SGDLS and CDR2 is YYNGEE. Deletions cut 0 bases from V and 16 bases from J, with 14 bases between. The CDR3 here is CASSVAPAGQLHF. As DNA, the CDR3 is TGTGCCAGCAGCGTAGCCCCGGCAGGCCAACTCCACTTT. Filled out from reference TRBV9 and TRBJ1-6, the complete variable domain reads DSGVTQTPKHLITATGQRVTLRCSPRSGDLSVYWYQQSLDQGLQFLIQYYNGEERAKGNILERFSAQQFPDLHSELNLSSLELGDSALYFCASSVAPAGQLHFGNGTRLTVT.

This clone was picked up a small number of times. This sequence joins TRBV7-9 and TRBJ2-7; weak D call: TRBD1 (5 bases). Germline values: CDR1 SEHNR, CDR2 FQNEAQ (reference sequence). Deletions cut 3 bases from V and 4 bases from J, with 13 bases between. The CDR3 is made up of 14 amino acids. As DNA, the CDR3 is TGTGCCAGCAGCTTCTCGGGCAGGGCGTACGAGCAGTACTTC. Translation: CASSFSGRAYEQYF.

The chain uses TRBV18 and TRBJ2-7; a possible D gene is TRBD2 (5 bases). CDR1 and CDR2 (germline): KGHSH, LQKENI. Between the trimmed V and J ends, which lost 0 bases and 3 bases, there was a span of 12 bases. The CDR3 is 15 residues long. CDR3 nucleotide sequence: TGTGCCAGCTCACCACCTGGCTCACGGGGCTACGAGCAGTACTTC. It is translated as CASSPPGSRGYEQYF.

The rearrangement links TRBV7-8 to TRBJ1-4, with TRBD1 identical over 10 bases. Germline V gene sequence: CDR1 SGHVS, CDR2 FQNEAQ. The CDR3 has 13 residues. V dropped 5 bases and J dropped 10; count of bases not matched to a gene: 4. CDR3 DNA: TGTGCCAGCAGCCGGACAGGGGGAGTAAAACTGTTTTTT. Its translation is CASSRTGGVKLFF.

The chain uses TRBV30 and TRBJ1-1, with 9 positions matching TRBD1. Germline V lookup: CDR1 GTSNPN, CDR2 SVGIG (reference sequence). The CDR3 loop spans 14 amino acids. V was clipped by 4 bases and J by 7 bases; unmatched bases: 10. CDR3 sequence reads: CAWMWDREAGEAFF. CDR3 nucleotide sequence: TGTGCCTGGATGTGGGACAGGGAAGCAGGTGAAGCTTTCTTT.

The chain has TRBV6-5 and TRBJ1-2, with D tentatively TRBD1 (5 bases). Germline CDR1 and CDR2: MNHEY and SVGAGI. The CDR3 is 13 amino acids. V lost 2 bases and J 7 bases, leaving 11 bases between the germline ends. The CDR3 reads CASSYRRGSGYTF. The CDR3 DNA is TGTGCCAGCAGTTACCGGAGGGGAAGTGGCTACACCTTC.

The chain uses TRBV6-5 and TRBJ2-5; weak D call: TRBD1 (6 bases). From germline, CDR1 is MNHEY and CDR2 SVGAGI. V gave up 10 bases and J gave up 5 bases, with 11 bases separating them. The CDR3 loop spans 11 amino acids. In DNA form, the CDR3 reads TGTGCCACTCACAGGGCGGAGACCCAGTACTTC. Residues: CATHRAETQYF.

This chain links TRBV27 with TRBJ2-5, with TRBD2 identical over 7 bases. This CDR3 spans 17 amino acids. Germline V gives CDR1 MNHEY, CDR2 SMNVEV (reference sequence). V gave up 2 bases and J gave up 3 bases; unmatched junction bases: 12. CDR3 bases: TGTGCCAGCAGTTTAAAAAGTCCCAGCGGGGTTGAAGAGACCCAGTACTTC. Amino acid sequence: CASSLKSPSGVEETQYF.

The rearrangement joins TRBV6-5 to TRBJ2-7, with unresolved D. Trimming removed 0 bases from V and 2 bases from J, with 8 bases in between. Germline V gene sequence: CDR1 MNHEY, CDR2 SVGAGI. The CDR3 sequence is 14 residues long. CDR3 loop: CASSYSGPAYEQYF. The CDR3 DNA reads TGTGCCAGCAGTTACTCGGGCCCAGCCTACGAGCAGTACTTC.

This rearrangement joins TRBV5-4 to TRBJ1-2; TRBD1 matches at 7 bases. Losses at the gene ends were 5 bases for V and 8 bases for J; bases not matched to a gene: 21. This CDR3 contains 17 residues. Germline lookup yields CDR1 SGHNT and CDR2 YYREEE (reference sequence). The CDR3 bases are TGTGCCAGCAGACCCAACAGGGGCTCGGGAGACACCTTGGGCTACACCTTC. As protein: CASRPNRGSGDTLGYTF. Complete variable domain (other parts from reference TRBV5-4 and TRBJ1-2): ETGVTQSPTHLIKTRGQQVTLRCSSQSGHNTVSWYQQALGQGPQFIFQYYREEENGRGNFPPRFSGLQFPNYSSELNVNALELDDSALYLCASRPNRGSGDTLGYTFGSGTRLTVV.

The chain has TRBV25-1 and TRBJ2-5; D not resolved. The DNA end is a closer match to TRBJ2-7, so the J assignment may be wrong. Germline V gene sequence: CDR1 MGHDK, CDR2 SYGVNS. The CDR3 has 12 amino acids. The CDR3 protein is CASRAVTYEQYF. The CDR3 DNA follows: TGTGCCAGCAGGGCGGTAACCTACGAGCAGTACTTC.

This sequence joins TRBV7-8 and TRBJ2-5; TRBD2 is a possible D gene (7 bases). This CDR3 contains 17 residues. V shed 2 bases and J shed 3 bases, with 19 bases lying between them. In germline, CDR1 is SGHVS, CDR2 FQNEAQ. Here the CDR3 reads CASSLRGGPSTKETQYF. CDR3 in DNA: TGTGCCAGCAGCTTAAGGGGGGGCCCGAGTACTAAAGAGACCCAGTACTTC.

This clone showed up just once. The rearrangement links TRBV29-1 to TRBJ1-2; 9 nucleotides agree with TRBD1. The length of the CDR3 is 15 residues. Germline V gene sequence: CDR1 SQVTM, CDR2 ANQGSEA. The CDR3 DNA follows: TGCAGTGGCCTCGGGACAGGGATGAGGGACTATGGCTACACCTTC. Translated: CSGLGTGMRDYGYTF. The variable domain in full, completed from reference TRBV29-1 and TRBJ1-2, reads SAVISQKPSRDICQRGTSLTIQCQVDSQVTMMFWYRQQPGQSLTLIATANQGSEATYESGFVIDKFPISRPNLTFSTLTVSNMSPEDSSIYLCSGLGTGMRDYGYTFGSGTRLTVV.

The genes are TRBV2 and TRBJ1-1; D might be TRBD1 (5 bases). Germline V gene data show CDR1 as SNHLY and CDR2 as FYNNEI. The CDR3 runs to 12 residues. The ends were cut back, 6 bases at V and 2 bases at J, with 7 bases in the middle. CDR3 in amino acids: CASRWGNTEAFF. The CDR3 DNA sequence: TGTGCCAGCAGATGGGGCAACACTGAAGCTTTCTTT.

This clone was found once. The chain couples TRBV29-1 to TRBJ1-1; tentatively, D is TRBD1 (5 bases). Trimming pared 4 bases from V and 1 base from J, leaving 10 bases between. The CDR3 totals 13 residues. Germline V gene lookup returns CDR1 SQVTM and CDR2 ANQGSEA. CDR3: CSVVVGRNTEAFF. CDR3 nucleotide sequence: TGCAGCGTTGTGGTGGGGCGGAACACTGAAGCTTTCTTT.

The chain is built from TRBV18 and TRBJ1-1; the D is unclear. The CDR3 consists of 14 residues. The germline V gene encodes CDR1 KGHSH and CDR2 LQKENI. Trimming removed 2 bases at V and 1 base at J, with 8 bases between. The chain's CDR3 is CASSPSRQNTEAFF. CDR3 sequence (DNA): TGTGCCAGCTCACCAAGTAGACAGAACACTGAAGCTTTCTTT.

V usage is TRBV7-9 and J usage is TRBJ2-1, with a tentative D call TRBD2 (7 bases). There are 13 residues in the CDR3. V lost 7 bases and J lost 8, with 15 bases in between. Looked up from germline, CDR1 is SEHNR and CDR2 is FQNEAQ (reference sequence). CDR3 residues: CASTPRGAYEQFF. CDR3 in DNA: TGTGCCAGCACCCCTCGGGGGGCCTATGAGCAGTTCTTC.

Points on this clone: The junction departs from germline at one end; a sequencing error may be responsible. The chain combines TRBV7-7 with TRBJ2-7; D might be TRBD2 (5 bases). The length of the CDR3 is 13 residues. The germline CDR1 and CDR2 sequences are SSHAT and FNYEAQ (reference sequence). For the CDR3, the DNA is TGTGCTAGCAGCTTAGGTCGGGGCTACGAGCAGTACTTC. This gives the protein CASSLGRGYEQYF.